A selection of T cell receptor beta chains follows, all from one sample in a study of T cell responses to AZD1222 COVID-19 vaccine. The method was immunoSEQ multiplex PCR; TCRdb's version includes in-frame clones alone and lacks a portion of them. The table lists about 140,000 clones, with about 2.3% in the top ten. The specimen sequenced was peripheral blood. The receptors were gathered from an adult in good health. CDR3s include the opening cysteine and the closing phenylalanine or tryptophan.

TRBV14 | 13 | CASSQHLNTEAFF
TRBV7-7 | 15 | CASSLGTSGTYEQYF
TRBV5-4 | 13 | CASSLWDRPTQYF
TRBV6-5 | 16 | CASSYSRDYPLNEQFF
TRBV23-1 | 13 | CASSQSLGFGYTF
TRBV4-1 | 15 | CASSQENSYNSPLHF
TRBV30 | 12 | CAWSRSNYGYTF
TRBV5-1 | 18 | CASASAMDPDRVNTEAFF
TRBV9 | 14 | CASSPLGGSNEQFF
TRBV27 | 17 | CASSLWASGGAGDTQYF
TRBV10-3 | 15 | CAISEYDRVRDTIYF
TRBV29-1 | 15 | CSIPKTGSPVYGYTF
TRBV19 | 14 | CASSYTVYTGELFF
TRBV30 | 13 | CALGHPVLRTQYF
TRBV6-1 | 15 | CASSEAWTDPSGYTF
TRBV19 | 14 | CASRDRRSNQPQHF
TRBV18 | 16 | CASSPTPLAAIDEQFF
TRBV6-4 | 13 | CASSDLRLRELFF
TRBV28 | 12 | CASTMGGPEAFF
TRBV7-8 | 16 | CASSLGRRGSNYGYTF